This T cell receptor (beta chain) was recovered during a study of cytomegalovirus exposure and HLA in healthy donors. Findings and caveats of the study: An assumption of roughly uniform sequencing depth across donors underlay the presence/absence analyses. Versus the approximately 700-donor mean, an Asian-associated ancestry cluster reportedly showed fewer N-insertions in a later analysis.

Researchers ran the PCR with 60 Vbeta and 13 Jbeta primers. Clones were sequenced by immunoSEQ multiplex PCR, and TCRdb holds only the in-frame ones, with some missing. The sample lists 60,000 to 85,000 clones; 84% were seen once. V was clipped by 4 bases and J by 0 bases, with 10 bases between them. From germline, CDR1 is LGHNA and CDR2 YSLEER. This CDR3 has 14 amino acids. Concerning this clone: What it binds is not known.

The TCR originated in a man between 65 and 79 years old in good health and CMV-seropositive. The sample was PBMCs. The chain couples TRBV4-3 to TRBJ2-7; tentative D call: TRBD1 (6 bases). The CDR3: CASSRRTDSYEQYF. The CDR3 DNA sequence: TGCGCCAGCAGCCGGAGGACAGACTCCTACGAGCAGTACTTC.